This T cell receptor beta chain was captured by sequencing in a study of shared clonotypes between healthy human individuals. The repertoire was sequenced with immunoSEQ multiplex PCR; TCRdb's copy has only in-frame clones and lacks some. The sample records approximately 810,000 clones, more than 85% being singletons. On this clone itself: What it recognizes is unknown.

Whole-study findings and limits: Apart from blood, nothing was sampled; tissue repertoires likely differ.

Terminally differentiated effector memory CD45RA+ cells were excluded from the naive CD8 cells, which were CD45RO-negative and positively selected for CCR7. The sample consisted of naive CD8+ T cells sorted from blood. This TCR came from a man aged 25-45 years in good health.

CDR3 sequence: CASSPTSGRMGNEQFF. The CDR3 DNA reads as TGCGCCAGCAGCCCAACTAGCGGGAGGATGGGCAATGAGCAGTTCTTC. V and J are TRBV4-1 and TRBJ2-1, with 12 bases lining up with TRBD2. CDR3 size: 16 residues. The germline gives CDR1 MGHRA, CDR2 YSYEKL. Losses at the gene ends were 4 bases for V and 6 bases for J; bases not matched to a gene: 7.